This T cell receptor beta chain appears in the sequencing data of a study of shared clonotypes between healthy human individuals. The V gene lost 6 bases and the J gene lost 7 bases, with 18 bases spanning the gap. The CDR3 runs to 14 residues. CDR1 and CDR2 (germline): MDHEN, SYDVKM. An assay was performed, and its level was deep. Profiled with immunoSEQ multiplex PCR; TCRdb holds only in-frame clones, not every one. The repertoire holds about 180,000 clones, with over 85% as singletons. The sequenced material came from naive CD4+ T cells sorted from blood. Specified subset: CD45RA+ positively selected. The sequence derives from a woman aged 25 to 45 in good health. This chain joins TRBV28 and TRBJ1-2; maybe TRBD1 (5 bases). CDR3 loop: CASRGGGRVGGYTF. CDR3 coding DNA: TGTGCCAGCAGGGGGGGAGGAAGGGTTGGTGGCTACACCTTC.